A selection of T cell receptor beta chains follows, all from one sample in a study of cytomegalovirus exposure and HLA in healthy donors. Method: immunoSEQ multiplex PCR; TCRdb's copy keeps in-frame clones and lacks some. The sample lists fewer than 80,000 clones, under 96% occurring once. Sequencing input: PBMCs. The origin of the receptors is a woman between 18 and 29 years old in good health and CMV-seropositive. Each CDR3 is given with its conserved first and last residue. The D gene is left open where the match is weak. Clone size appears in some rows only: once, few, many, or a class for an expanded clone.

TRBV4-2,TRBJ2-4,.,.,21,TGTGCCAGCAGCCAAGAATCCGGCAGACGAGGGCAAACTTTAGCCAAAAACATTCAGTACTTC,CASSQESGRRGQTLAKNIQYF
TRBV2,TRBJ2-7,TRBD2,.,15,TGTGCCAGCAAGCGGGAGGCTGGCGGGAGCCACGAGCAGTACTTC,CASKREAGGSHEQYF
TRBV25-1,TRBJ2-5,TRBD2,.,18,TGTGCCAGCAGCCCCACGGGTCCGAGGGCGGGAGTGCTGGAGACCCAGTACTTC,CASSPTGPRAGVLETQYF
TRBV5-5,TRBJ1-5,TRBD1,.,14,TGTGCCAGCAGTCTCAGGGGGGATTATCAGCCCCAGCATTTT,CASSLRGDYQPQHF
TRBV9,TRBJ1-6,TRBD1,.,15,TGTGCCAGCAGCGCCCAGGGGGCGCAGGGTTCACCCCTCCACTTT,CASSAQGAQGSPLHF
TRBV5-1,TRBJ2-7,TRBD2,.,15,TGCGCCAGCAGTCCAACTAGCGGGAGAACGTACGAGCAGTACTTC,CASSPTSGRTYEQYF
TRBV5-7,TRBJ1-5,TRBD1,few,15,TGTGCCAGCAGCCAGGGGGTGTCAGCCAATCAGCCCCAGCATTTT,CASSQGVSANQPQHF
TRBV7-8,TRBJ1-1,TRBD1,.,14,TGTGCCAGCAGCACGAGACAGGGGCACACTGAAGCTTTCTTT,CASSTRQGHTEAFF
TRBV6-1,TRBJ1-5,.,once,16,TGTGCCAGCAGTGAAAGCGTTCAGGGGAATAATCAGCCCCAGCATTTT,CASSESVQGNNQPQHF
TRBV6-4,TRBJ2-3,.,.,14,TGTGCCAGCAGTACAGGGCCAGAAGCAGATACGCAGTATTTT,CASSTGPEADTQYF
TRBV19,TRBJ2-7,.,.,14,TGTGCCAGTAGTATCCGGGACACGACCTACGAGCAGTACTTC,CASSIRDTTYEQYF
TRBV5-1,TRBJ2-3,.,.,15,TGCGCCAGCAGCTTGGACTTCACTAGCACAGATACGCAGTATTTT,CASSLDFTSTDTQYF
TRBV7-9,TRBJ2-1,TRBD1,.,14,TGTGCCAGCGAAACGGGACAGGGGGGCAATGAGCAGTTCTTC,CASETGQGGNEQFF
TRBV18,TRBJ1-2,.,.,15,TGTGCCAGCTCACCAAAAATACAGGGAGTAGATGGCTACACCTTC,CASSPKIQGVDGYTF
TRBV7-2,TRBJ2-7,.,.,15,TGTGCCAGCAGCTTGGGGTTTGGACAATACTACGAGCAGTACTTC,CASSLGFGQYYEQYF
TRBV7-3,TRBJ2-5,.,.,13,TGTGCCAGCAGCTCCTGGACTATAGAGACCCAGTACTTC,CASSSWTIETQYF
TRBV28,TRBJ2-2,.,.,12,TGTGCCAGCAGTCAAGGGGGCGGGGAGCTGTTTTTT,CASSQGGGELFF
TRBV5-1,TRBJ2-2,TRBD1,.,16,TGCGCCAGCAGCACCTCCGGGACAGGGCTCACCGGGGAGCTGTTTTTT,CASSTSGTGLTGELFF
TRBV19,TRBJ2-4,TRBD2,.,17,TGTGCCAGTAGTATCTGGGCTAGCGGAATAGCCAAAAACATTCAGTACTTC,CASSIWASGIAKNIQYF
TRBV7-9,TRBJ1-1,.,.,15,TGTGCCAGCAGCTTATGGGTAGGCAGGGACACTGAAGCTTTCTTT,CASSLWVGRDTEAFF
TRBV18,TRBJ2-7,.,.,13,TGTGCCAGCTCACTTTCAGGGTCCTACGAGCAGTACTTC,CASSLSGSYEQYF
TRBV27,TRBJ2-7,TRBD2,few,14,TGTGCCAGCAGTTCCCGACTAGCAGCCTACGAGCAGTACTTC,CASSSRLAAYEQYF
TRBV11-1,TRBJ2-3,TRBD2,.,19,TGTGCCAGCAGCTTAGCGGGAGGACTAGCGGGACTTAGCACAGATACGCAGTATTTT,CASSLAGGLAGLSTDTQYF
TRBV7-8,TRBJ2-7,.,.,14,TGTGCCAGCAGCTTAGAGGGTTCGGGAAACGAGCAGTACTTC,CASSLEGSGNEQYF
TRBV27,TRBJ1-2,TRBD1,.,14,TGTGCCAGCAGTTTTTGGAGACAGGGAAATGGCTACACCTTC,CASSFWRQGNGYTF
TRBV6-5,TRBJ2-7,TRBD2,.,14,TGTGCCAGCAGGCCTAGCGGGAGCTCCTACGAGCAGTACTTC,CASRPSGSSYEQYF
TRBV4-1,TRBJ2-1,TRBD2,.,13,TGCGCCAGCAGCCAAGTTATCGGCGGGAGTAAGCTCTTC,CASSQVIGGSKLF
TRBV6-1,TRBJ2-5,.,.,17,TGTGCCAGCAGTGGTGATAGGCCGGGACACCTTCGGGAGACCCAGTACTTC,CASSGDRPGHLRETQYF
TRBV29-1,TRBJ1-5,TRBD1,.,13,TGCAGCGTTGGGCCACAGGGGAATCAGCCCCAGCATTTT,CSVGPQGNQPQHF
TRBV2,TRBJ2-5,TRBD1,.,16,TGTGCCAGCAGAAGGACAGGGGCCTCCTCACAAGAGACCCAGTACTTC,CASRRTGASSQETQYF
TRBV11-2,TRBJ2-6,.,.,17,TGTGCCAGCAGCAAAGGAGGGCACTCCTCTGGGGCCAACGTCCTGACTTTC,CASSKGGHSSGANVLTF
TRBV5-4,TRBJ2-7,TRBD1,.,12,TGTGCCAGCAGCCAGGGACAGGACGAGCAGTACTTC,CASSQGQDEQYF
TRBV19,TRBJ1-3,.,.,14,TGTGCCAGTCAGCTGCAGGGCTCTGGAAACACCATATATTTT,CASQLQGSGNTIYF
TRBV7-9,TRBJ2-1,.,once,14,TGTGCCAGCAGCTTTCCCGGGACTCGCAATGAGCAGTTCTTC,CASSFPGTRNEQFF
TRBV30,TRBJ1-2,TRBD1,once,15,TGTGCCTGGTCCGGGACAGGGAAATTCGGCAGTGGCTACACCTTC,CAWSGTGKFGSGYTF
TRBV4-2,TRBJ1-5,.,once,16,TGTGCCAGCAGCCAAGCCCCGCGGCAGGGAGGTCAGCCCCAGCATTTT,CASSQAPRQGGQPQHF
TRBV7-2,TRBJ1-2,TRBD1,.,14,TGTGCCAGCAGCTTAGAGGGGGCTGGGTATGGCTACACCTTC,CASSLEGAGYGYTF
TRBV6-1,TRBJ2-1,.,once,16,TGTGCCAGCAGTGAATCTCGGTTCATCAAATACAATGAGCAGTTCTTC,CASSESRFIKYNEQFF
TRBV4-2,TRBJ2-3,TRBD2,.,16,TGTGCCAGCAGCCAGGGACTAGCGGTATTCACAGATACGCAGTATTTT,CASSQGLAVFTDTQYF
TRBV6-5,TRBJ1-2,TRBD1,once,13,TGTGCCAGCAGTTATACAGGGGGGGAGGGCTACACCTTC,CASSYTGGEGYTF
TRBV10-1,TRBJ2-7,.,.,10,TGCGCCAGCAGTGTGCGGGAGCAGTACTTC,CASSVREQYF
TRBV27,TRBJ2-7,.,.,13,TGTGCCAGCAGTTTGCGGGGCGCCTACGAGCAGTACTTC,CASSLRGAYEQYF